This T cell receptor beta chain derives from a study of T cells in Graves' hyperthyroidism and ophthalmopathy. Using RNA transcripts as the source, TCR beta CDR3 regions were amplified. A first-round RT-PCR of the TCR CDR3 used the HTBI primer set. TCRdb passed the multiplex PCR reads through MiXCR, listing each CDR3 protein once. Of fewer than 350,000 distinct CDR3 sequences in the sample, nearly 15% are singletons; the top ten hold 30% to 35%. Germline loops: CDR1 MNHGY, CDR2 SVAAGI. V dropped 3 bases and J dropped 4; count of bases not matched to a gene: 9. The CDR3 runs to 17 residues. The TCR sequence derives from a woman between 45 and 65 years old with Graves' hyperthyroidism that later progressed to Graves' ophthalmopathy. This chain connects TRBV6-9 to TRBJ1-2; 12 positions match TRBD1. Sequenced input: blood. The CDR3 nucleotides read TGTGCCAGCAGTTACGGGACAGGGGGCCCCGCGAGCTATGGCTACACCTTC. This sequence encodes CASSYGTGGPASYGYTF.